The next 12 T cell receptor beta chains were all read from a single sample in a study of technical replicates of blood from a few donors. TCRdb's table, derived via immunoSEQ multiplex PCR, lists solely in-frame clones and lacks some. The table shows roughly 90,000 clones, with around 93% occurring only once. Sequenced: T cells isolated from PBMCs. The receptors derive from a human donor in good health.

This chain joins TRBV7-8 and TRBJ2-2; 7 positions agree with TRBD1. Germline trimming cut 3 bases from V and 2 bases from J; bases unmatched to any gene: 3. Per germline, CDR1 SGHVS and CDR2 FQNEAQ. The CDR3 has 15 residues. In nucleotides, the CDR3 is TGTGCCAGCAGCTTGAGGGACAGTAACACCGGGGAGCTGTTTTTT. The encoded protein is CASSLRDSNTGELFF.

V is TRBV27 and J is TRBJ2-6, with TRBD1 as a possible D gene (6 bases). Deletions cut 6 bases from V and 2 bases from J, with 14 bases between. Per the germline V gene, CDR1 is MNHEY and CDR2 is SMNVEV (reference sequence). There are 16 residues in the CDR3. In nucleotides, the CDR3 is TGTGCCAGCAGACAGGGAGTTTTCCCTGGGGCCAACGTCCTGACTTTC. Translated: CASRQGVFPGANVLTF.

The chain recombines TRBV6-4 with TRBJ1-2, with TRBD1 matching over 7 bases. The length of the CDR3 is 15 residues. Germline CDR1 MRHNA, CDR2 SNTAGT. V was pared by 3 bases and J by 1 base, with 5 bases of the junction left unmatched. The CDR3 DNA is TGTGCCAGCAGTGAGCAACAGGGGTTTAACTATGGCTACACCTTC. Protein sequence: CASSEQQGFNYGYTF.

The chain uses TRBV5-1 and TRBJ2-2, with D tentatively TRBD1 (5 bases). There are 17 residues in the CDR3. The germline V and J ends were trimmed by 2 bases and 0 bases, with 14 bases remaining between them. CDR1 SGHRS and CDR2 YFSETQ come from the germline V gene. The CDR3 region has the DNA TGCGCCAGCAGCTTAGGTTTTAGACAGCCGAACACCGGGGAGCTGTTTTTT. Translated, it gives CASSLGFRQPNTGELFF.

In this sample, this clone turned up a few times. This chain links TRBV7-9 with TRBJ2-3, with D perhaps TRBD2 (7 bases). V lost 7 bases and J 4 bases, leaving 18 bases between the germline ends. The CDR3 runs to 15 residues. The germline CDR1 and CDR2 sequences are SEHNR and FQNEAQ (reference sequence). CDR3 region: CASTPVGGPADTQYF. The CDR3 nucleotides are TGTGCCAGCACACCTGTGGGGGGGCCCGCAGATACGCAGTATTTT.

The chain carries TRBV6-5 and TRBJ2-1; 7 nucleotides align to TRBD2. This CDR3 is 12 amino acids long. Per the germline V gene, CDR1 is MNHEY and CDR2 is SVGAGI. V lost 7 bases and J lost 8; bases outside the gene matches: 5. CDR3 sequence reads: CASTRGFDEQFF. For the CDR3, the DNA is TGTGCCAGCACGCGGGGGTTCGATGAGCAGTTCTTC.

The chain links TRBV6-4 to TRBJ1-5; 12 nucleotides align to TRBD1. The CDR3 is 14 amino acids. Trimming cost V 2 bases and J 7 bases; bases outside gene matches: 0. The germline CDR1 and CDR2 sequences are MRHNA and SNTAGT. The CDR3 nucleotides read TGTGCCAGCAGTGACGGGACAGGGGGCCAGCCCCAGCATTTT. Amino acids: CASSDGTGGQPQHF.

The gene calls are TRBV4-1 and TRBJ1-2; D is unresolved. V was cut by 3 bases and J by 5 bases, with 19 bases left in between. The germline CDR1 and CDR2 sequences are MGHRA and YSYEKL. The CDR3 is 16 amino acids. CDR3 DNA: TGCGCCAGCAGCCAGGGTATTCAGGCCCCTTCTTATGGCTACACCTTC. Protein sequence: CASSQGIQAPSYGYTF.

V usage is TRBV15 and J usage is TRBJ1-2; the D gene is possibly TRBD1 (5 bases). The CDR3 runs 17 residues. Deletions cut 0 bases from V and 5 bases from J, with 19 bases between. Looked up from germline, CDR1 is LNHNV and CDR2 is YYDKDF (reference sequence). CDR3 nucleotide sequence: TGTGCCACCAGCAGAGATCATGGGGCGGGGTCCCCATATGGCTACACCTTC. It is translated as CATSRDHGAGSPYGYTF.

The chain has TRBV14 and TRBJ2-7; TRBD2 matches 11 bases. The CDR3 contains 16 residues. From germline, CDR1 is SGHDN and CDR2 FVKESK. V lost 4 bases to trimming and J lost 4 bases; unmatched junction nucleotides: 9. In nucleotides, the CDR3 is TGTGCCAGCAGCCCACATAGCGGGGGGGCCGCTTACGAGCAGTACTTC. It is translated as CASSPHSGGAAYEQYF.

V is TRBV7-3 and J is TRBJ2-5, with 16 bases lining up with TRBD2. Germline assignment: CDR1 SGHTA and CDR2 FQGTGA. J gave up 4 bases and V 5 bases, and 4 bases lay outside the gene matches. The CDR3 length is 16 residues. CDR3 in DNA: TGTGCCAGCAGCCGAGGGACTAGCGGGGGGGGAGAGACCCAGTACTTC. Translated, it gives CASSRGTSGGGETQYF.

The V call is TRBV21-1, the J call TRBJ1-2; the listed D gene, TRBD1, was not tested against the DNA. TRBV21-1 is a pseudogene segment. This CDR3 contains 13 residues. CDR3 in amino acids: CASSLRQGDGYTF. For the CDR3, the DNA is TGTGCCAGCAGCCTGAGACAGGGGGATGGCTACACCTTC.